This entry lists 9 T cell receptor beta chains sequenced from one sample in a study of T-cell memory formation after mild COVID-19. TCRdb analysed the 5' RACE reads with MiXCR anew, one entry per CDR3 protein. The sample comprises 560,000 or so distinct CDR3 sequences, roughly 17% of which are singletons, and less than 10% rests with the top ten. The sample consisted of PBMCs or a T cell subset sorted from them (not recorded which). These receptors were obtained from an adult woman who had mild COVID-19 (a few samples of this study predate the infection). Cell type and time point are not known.

This clonotype was seen only a few times. This chain links TRBV20-1 with TRBJ2-1; a weak D match, TRBD1 (7 bases). V shed 8 bases and J shed 10 bases, with 18 bases lying between them. In germline, CDR1 is DFQATT, CDR2 SNEGSKA (reference sequence). The CDR3 spans 12 residues. CDR3 bases: TGCAGTAGTCAACTCAGGGGGGTAGAGCAGTTCTTC. Its protein is CSSQLRGVEQFF.

The chain combines TRBV7-2 with TRBJ2-1; D may be TRBD2 (5 bases). The germline gives CDR1 SGHTA, CDR2 FQGNSA. The CDR3 runs 14 residues. V gave up 1 base and J gave up 13 bases, with 17 bases separating them. CDR3 amino acids: CASSLELAGSVQFF. The DNA for the CDR3 is TGTGCCAGCAGCTTAGAACTCGCGGGTAGTGTTCAGTTCTTC.

This sequence joins TRBV6-5 and TRBJ2-7, with D perhaps TRBD2 (6 bases). Trimming pared 4 bases from V and 2 bases from J, leaving 15 bases between. This CDR3 region has 15 residues. Looked up from germline, CDR1 is MNHEY and CDR2 is SVGAGI. In DNA, the CDR3 is TGTGCCAGCAGTTGGGGGACTTCCGCAGCCTACGAGCAGTACTTC. Translation gives CASSWGTSAAYEQYF.

V gene TRBV19 combines with J gene TRBJ2-1; D gene ambiguous. V was shortened by 3 bases and J by 9 bases, with 9 bases between the two germline ends. There are 12 residues in the CDR3. The germline V gene has CDR1 LNHDA and CDR2 SQIVND (reference sequence). CDR3 sequence reads: CASSIVLSEQFF. The CDR3 coding sequence is TGTGCCAGTAGTATTGTGTTGAGTGAGCAGTTCTTC.

This rearrangement joins TRBV7-9 to TRBJ2-5, with 10 nucleotides matching TRBD2. The germline gives CDR1 SEHNR, CDR2 FQNEAQ (reference sequence). The junction had 4 bases not matched to a gene; V was cut back by 5 bases and J by 4 bases. The CDR3 covers 14 residues. CDR3 nucleotide sequence: TGTGCCAGCAGCGGACGGACTAGCGGAGAGACCCAGTACTTC. It codes for CASSGRTSGETQYF.

This clonotype has only a few counts. CDR3 in amino acids: CASSFTPRTSGYEQYF. The CDR3 nucleotides read TGTGCCAGCAGTTTCACTCCTCGGACTAGCGGGTACGAGCAGTACTTC. The chain is built from TRBV6-5 and TRBJ2-7; 11 bases align to TRBD2. The germline gives CDR1 MNHEY, CDR2 SVGAGI. CDR3 length: 16 amino acids. V lost 4 bases and J lost 4; bases outside the gene matches: 9.

This clonotype has just a few counts. This rearrangement joins TRBV2 to TRBJ2-7; D not resolved. The germline V and J ends were trimmed by 1 base and 8 bases, with 3 bases remaining between them. Per the germline V gene, CDR1 is SNHLY and CDR2 is FYNNEI. This CDR3 has 10 residues. The CDR3 coding sequence is TGTGCCAGCAGTGAAGATAAGCAGTACTTC. It translates to CASSEDKQYF. The complete variable domain, with remaining parts taken from reference TRBV2 and TRBJ2-7, reads EPEVTQTPSHQVTQMGQEVILRCVPISNHLYFYWYRQILGQKVEFLVSFYNNEISEKSEIFDDQFSVERPDGSNFTLKIRSTKLEDSAMYFCASSEDKQYFGPGTRLTVT.

In its sample, this clonotype was seen a few times. This chain uses TRBV6-2 or TRBV6-3 with TRBJ2-4; possible D gene TRBD2, 6 bases. Germline V gene lookup returns CDR1 MNHEY and CDR2 SVGEGT. V was shortened by 6 bases and J by 6 bases, with 12 bases between the two germline ends. CDR3 size: 13 residues. This CDR3 is CASSPVRGNIQYF. In DNA, the CDR3 is TGTGCCAGCAGCCCGGTGCGGGGAAACATTCAGTACTTC.

The chain employs TRBV5-3 and TRBJ1-6; TRBD1 agrees at 7 bases. TRBV5-3 is an ORF; its function is uncertain. The CDR3 consists of 13 residues. The junction had 3 bases not matched to a gene; V was cut back by 4 bases and J by 8 bases. The CDR3 sequence: CARSTTGDSPLHF. The CDR3 DNA is TGTGCCAGAAGCACTACAGGGGATTCACCCCTCCACTTT.